Each of the 32 T cell receptor beta chains below was sequenced from the same sample in a study of tumor-infiltrating lymphocytes in primary liver carcinoma. Taking about 19-31 mg of unsorted bulk tissue, the authors co-extracted RNA and DNA. Using a constant-region primer together with ProtoScript II reverse transcriptase, TCR beta cDNA was made from approximately 0.55 ug of total RNA. Libraries for TCR beta were built through three nested multiplex PCR rounds, which together made up a slightly modified ARM-PCR procedure. Running 9 to 10 cycles apiece, the first two PCR rounds relied on TRBV1-TRBV30 forward primers together with a C-beta reverse primer. Each CDR3 protein is one row after TCRdb ran MiXCR on the multiplex PCR reads. The sample yields roughly 100,000 distinct CDR3 sequences, around 84% seen once. The specimen was liver tumor tissue from sampling region 3. Subset in this sample: tumor region T3, left-lateral pole. These receptors were collected from a middle-aged man with primary liver carcinoma and hepatitis B virus infection.

Concerning this clonotype: One end of the junction fails to match germline, which may point to a read error. This chain joins TRBV6-6 and TRBJ2-1, with 8 bases fitting TRBD2. CDR1 is MNHNY and CDR2 is SVGAGI in the germline V gene (reference sequence). The length of the CDR3 is 16 residues. CDR3 sequence reads: CANSPTTAGDGNEQFF. CDR3 DNA sequence: TGTGCCAACAGTCCGACCACAGCGGGAGACGGCAATGAGCAATTCTTC.

This clonotype was counted a single time. No conserved phenylalanine or tryptophan is present at the end of the CDR3, so a read error is the likely explanation. The rearrangement uses TRBV10-3 and TRBJ1-1, with D perhaps matching TRBD1 (6 bases). The CDR3 contains 15 residues. Germline lookup yields CDR1 ENHRY and CDR2 SYGVKD. The DNA for the CDR3 is TGTGCCATCAAAAGTAGAGGACAGATTAACACCGAAGCTTTCTCT. Its protein product is CAIKSRGQINTEAFS.

J is TRBJ1-2 and V is TRBV7-9, with unresolved D. V dropped 3 bases and J dropped 10 bases, with 12 bases sitting between them. Germline CDR1 SEHNR, CDR2 FQNEAQ (reference sequence). CDR3 length: 12 residues. The CDR3 here is CASSFQVEDYTF. CDR3 coding DNA: TGTGCCAGCAGCTTCCAGGTGGAGGACTACACCTTC.

The chain couples TRBV6-2 or TRBV6-3 to TRBJ2-7, with no clear D. Looked up from germline, CDR1 is MNHEY and CDR2 is SVGEGT. The CDR3 totals 16 residues. Deletions cut 0 bases from V and 0 bases from J, with 12 bases between. CDR3 loop: CASSYSFQLNSYEQYF. The CDR3 nucleotides read TGTGCCAGCAGTTACTCGTTTCAGTTAAACTCCTACGAGCAGTACTTC.

In this sample, this clonotype turned up once. Without the conserved terminal phenylalanine or tryptophan, this CDR3 likely stems from a read error. The J gene is TRBJ2-2, the V gene TRBV5-4; maybe TRBD2 (6 bases). Germline-derived CDR1 and CDR2 are SGHNT and YYREEE (reference sequence). This CDR3 is built from 15 residues. The CDR3 DNA reads TGTGACAGCAGCTGGGACTGCTTCAACACCGGGGAGCTGTTTTTG. Amino acids: CDSSWDCFNTGELFL.

This clonotype was recorded at least ten times. The chain couples TRBV12-3 or TRBV12-4 to TRBJ2-3; tentative D call: TRBD2 (5 bases). Trimming removed 4 bases from V and 2 bases from J, with 19 bases in between. This CDR3 region has 17 residues. The CDR3 DNA sequence: TGTGCCAGCAGTTCAACTACCGCGGGTTCAGACACAGATACGCAGTATTTT. Translating it yields CASSSTTAGSDTDTQYF.

Notes on this clonotype: One end of the junction fails to match germline, which may point to a read error. This chain uses TRBV6-5 with TRBJ1-5; 8 nucleotides agree with TRBD1. The CDR3 sequence is 15 residues long. Germline V lookup: CDR1 MNHEY, CDR2 SVGAGI. The CDR3 region is CASSSGQEGEQPHHF. CDR3 DNA sequence: TGTGCCAGCAGTTCGGGACAGGAAGGGGAACAGCCCCATCATTTT.

As for this clonotype: The junction departs from the called germline gene at one end, perhaps through a read error. The genes are TRBV5-1 and TRBJ2-1, with 8 bases aligning to TRBD1. The length of the CDR3 is 15 residues. Germline CDR1 and CDR2: SGHRS and YFSETQ. The CDR3 DNA follows: TGCGCCAGCAGCCTGAGGACAGGGTCCTATAATGAGCAGTTCTTC. Translation gives CASSLRTGSYNEQFF.

As for this clonotype: Because it lacks the conserved phenylalanine or tryptophan at the end, this CDR3 is likely a read error. The chain joins TRBV5-4 to TRBJ2-5; possibly TRBD1 or TRBD2 for D (5 bases each). CDR3 length: 15 amino acids. CDR1 SGHNT and CDR2 YYREEE come from the germline V gene (reference sequence). In DNA, the CDR3 is TGTGCCAGCACCTTGAACGGGGCCGGCCAAGAGACCCAGTACATC. Protein sequence: CASTLNGAGQETQYI.

As for this clonotype: The junction does not match germline at one end; this may be a read error. The chain links TRBV11-3 to TRBJ1-5; D is perhaps TRBD1 (5 bases). The CDR3 has 15 amino acids. Germline V gene data show CDR1 as SGHNT and CDR2 as YENEEA. CDR3 region: CASCLDLGLAQPQHF. The CDR3 nucleotides are TGTGCCAGCTGCTTAGATTTGGGGCTGGCTCAGCCCCAGCATTTT.

In this sample, this clonotype is medium-sized. The chain combines TRBV29-1 with TRBJ2-7, with TRBD1 identical over 10 bases. The CDR3 extends over 13 amino acids. The V segment lost 5 bases and the J segment 6 bases; nucleotides outside the gene matches: 7. Germline values: CDR1 SQVTM, CDR2 ANQGSEA. The CDR3 protein is CSVRQGASGEQYF. The CDR3 nucleotides read TGCAGCGTTAGACAGGGGGCGTCGGGCGAGCAGTACTTC.

This clonotype was detected once. Compared with germline, one end of the junction differs, possibly owing to a read error. The V and J genes are TRBV29-1 and TRBJ2-7; D is possibly TRBD1 or TRBD2 (6 bases each). Germline CDR1 is SQVTM and CDR2 is ANQGSEA. The CDR3 consists of 13 residues. CDR3 loop: CNVEGGRIDEQYF. CDR3 DNA: TGCAACGTTGAAGGGGGGCGGATAGACGAGCAGTACTTC.

This chain joins TRBV5-1 and TRBJ1-6; 10 nucleotides agree with TRBD1. This CDR3 region has 15 residues. V lost 0 bases, J lost 14 bases, and 8 bases stayed unmatched. CDR1 SGHRS and CDR2 YFSETQ come from the germline V gene. Here the CDR3 reads CASSLGTGGSLALHF. CDR3 DNA: TGCGCCAGCAGCTTGGGGACAGGGGGAAGTTTAGCCCTCCACTTT.

This clonotype was detected ten times or more. The rearrangement links TRBV28 to TRBJ2-5, with D possibly being TRBD2 (6 bases). V was cut by 6 bases and J by 10 bases, with 24 bases left in between. In germline, CDR1 is MDHEN, CDR2 SYDVKM. The CDR3 totals 15 residues. The CDR3 DNA follows: TGTGCCAGCAGCGACCCTAGCGCACCGCAGAGGGGCCAGTACTTC. It encodes CASSDPSAPQRGQYF. Drawing the rest from reference TRBV28 and TRBJ2-5, the complete variable domain is DVKVTQSSRYLVKRTGEKVFLECVQDMDHENMFWYRQDPGLGLRLIYFSYDVKMKEKGDIPEGYSVSREKKERFSLILESASTNQTSMYLCASSDPSAPQRGQYFGPGTRLLVL.

Comments on this clonotype: A much bigger clone sits one base away, suggesting this may be a read error. This chain connects TRBV28 to TRBJ2-1; D is undetermined. V was pared by 6 bases and J by 2 bases, with 11 bases between. The germline gives CDR1 MDHEN, CDR2 SYDVKM. CDR3 size: 14 residues. The CDR3 nucleotides read TGTGCCAGCAGGATTGATTTACCCTACAATGAGCAGTTCTTC. Translating gives CASRIDLPYNEQFF.

The sample holds a few counts of this clonotype. At one end the junction does not follow the germline gene, possibly because of a read error. The V gene is TRBV6-1, the J gene TRBJ2-3; 8 bases are shared with TRBD2. The CDR3 sequence is 16 residues long. From germline, CDR1 is MNHNS and CDR2 SASEGT. CDR3 bases: TGTGCCAGCACTGAAATAACGGGAGGGAGGACAGATACGCAGTGTTTT. The encoded protein is CASTEITGGRTDTQCF.

A remark on this clonotype: Given a much more abundant clone one base away, this may be a read error. This chain links TRBV5-6 with TRBJ2-7, with 8 bases that match TRBD1. The germline CDR1 and CDR2 sequences are SGHDT and YYEEEE. The CDR3 has 14 amino acids. The CDR3 nucleotides read TGTGCCAGCAGCTCGCGGACAGGGCCCTACGAGGAGTGCTTC. Residues: CASSSRTGPYEECF.

The rearrangement uses TRBV24-1 and TRBJ2-4; tentative D call: TRBD1 (6 bases). The CDR3 has 15 residues. The V gene lost 2 bases and the J gene lost 7 bases, with 14 bases spanning the gap. Germline V gives CDR1 KGHDR, CDR2 SFDVKD. CDR3 sequence reads: CATSDSTRGMNIQYF. DNA for the CDR3: TGTGCCACCAGTGATTCGACAAGGGGGATGAACATTCAGTACTTC.

A note on this clonotype: Because the CDR3 is missing its conserved closing phenylalanine or tryptophan, this is likely a read error. The chain employs TRBV6-5 and TRBJ2-2, with D perhaps matching TRBD1 (5 bases). There are 14 residues in the CDR3. Germline V gene sequence: CDR1 MNHEY, CDR2 SVGAGI. The CDR3 spells CASSYSRKQEKLFC. The CDR3, as DNA: TGTGCCAGTAGTTACTCGAGGAAACAGGAGAAGCTGTTTTGT.

About this clonotype: The junction does not match germline at one end; this may be a read error. The gene calls are TRBV5-1 and TRBJ2-1, with TRBD2 as a possible D gene (5 bases). The germline gives CDR1 SGHRS, CDR2 YFSETQ. The CDR3 contains 15 residues. In nucleotides, the CDR3 is TGCGCCAGTAGCTTGTCCAACGGGAACCTCAATGAGCAGTTCTTC. As protein: CASSLSNGNLNEQFF.

V usage is TRBV6-2 or TRBV6-3 and J usage is TRBJ2-7, with D possibly matching TRBD1 (6 bases). The CDR3 loop spans 14 amino acids. Germline V gives CDR1 MNHEY, CDR2 SVGEGT. The V end lost 7 bases, the J end lost 7 bases, and 20 bases lay between the germline ends. The DNA of the CDR3 is TGTGCCAGCAACCTCCGGGACATGGCCCATGAGCAGTACTTC. Encoded protein: CASNLRDMAHEQYF.

This clonotype was counted at least ten times. The chain is built from TRBV6-5 and TRBJ2-7; the D is unclear. Germline loops: CDR1 MNHEY, CDR2 SVGAGI. This CDR3 is 13 amino acids long. The CDR3, as DNA: TGTGCTACACAGCCTGGGTTCTCCTACGAGCAGTACTTC. Protein product: CATQPGFSYEQYF.

On this clonotype: The conserved closing phenylalanine or tryptophan is absent in this CDR3, likely reflecting a read error. The gene calls are TRBV29-1 and TRBJ1-2; a weak D match, TRBD1 (6 bases). V was shortened by 6 bases and J by 4 bases, with 18 bases between the two germline ends. CDR1 is SQVTM and CDR2 is ANQGSEA in the germline V gene. This CDR3 has 14 residues. The CDR3, as DNA: TGCAGCGTCAAGTTTGGACAGCTGATCTATGGCTACACCTTG. Its translation: CSVKFGQLIYGYTL.

Note on this clonotype: This may be a read error, as it is one base from a much larger clone. No conserved phenylalanine or tryptophan is present at the end of the CDR3, so a read error is the likely explanation. The chain carries TRBV24-1 and TRBJ2-5, with TRBD2 matching over 8 bases. V lost 9 bases, J lost 3 bases, and 11 bases stayed unmatched. This CDR3 is built from 15 residues. Germline V gives CDR1 KGHDR, CDR2 SFDVKD. CDR3 in DNA: TGTGCCACCGGGGGTAGGGCGGGAGGAGAAGAGACCCAGTACGTC. The encoded protein is CATGGRAGGEETQYV.

Notes on this clonotype: Mismatch with germline at one junction end may stem from a read error. The rearrangement joins TRBV5-1 to TRBJ2-7; TRBD1 matches at 7 bases. The length of the CDR3 is 15 residues. CDR1 is SGHRS, CDR2 YFSETQ, per germline. The DNA for the CDR3 is TGCGCCAGCAACGAAGGGGGCGGAAGCTCCTACAAGCAGTACTTC. This gives the protein CASNEGGGSSYKQYF.

As to this clonotype: Relative to the germline gene, one junction end is altered; a read error may explain this. This chain uses TRBV20-1 with TRBJ2-1; D gene unclear. The germline V gene encodes CDR1 DFQATT and CDR2 SNEGSKA (reference sequence). The CDR3 runs to 14 residues. This chain's CDR3 is CSAKPPEPYNEHFF. The CDR3, as DNA: TGCAGTGCCAAGCCCCCCGAGCCCTACAATGAGCACTTCTTC.

There are a few counts of this clonotype. With a much larger clone just one base away, this may be a read error. V and J are TRBV30 and TRBJ2-7; 11 bases are shared with TRBD2. This CDR3 has 13 residues. J gave up 4 bases and V 5 bases, and 4 bases lay outside the gene matches. CDR1 and CDR2 from the germline V gene are GTSNPN and SVGIG (reference sequence). CDR3 region: CAWDTSGGYEQYF. The CDR3 DNA is TGTGCCTGGGATACTAGCGGGGGTTACGAGCAGTACTTC.

This clonotype is a singleton in its sample. This may stem from a read error, because a much larger clone lies one nucleotide away. The V and J genes are TRBV7-9 and TRBJ1-4; weak D call: TRBD1 (6 bases). CDR1 is SEHNR and CDR2 is FQNEAQ in the germline V gene (reference sequence). This CDR3 is 17 amino acids long. Trimming took 1 base from V and 2 from J, leaving 14 bases between them. The CDR3 loop is CASSLDWGRGTNEKLFF. The CDR3 nucleotides are TGTGCCAGCAGCTTAGACTGGGGGCGTGGGACTAATGAAAAACTGTTTTTT. Combining the CDR3 with reference TRBV7-9 and TRBJ1-4 gives the whole variable domain DTGVSQNPRHKITKRGQNVTFRCDPISEHNRLYWYRQTLGQGPEFLTYFQNEAQLEKSRLLSDRFSAERPKGSFSTLEIQRTEQGDSAMYLCASSLDWGRGTNEKLFFGSGTQLSVL.

Concerning this clonotype: A clone one base away is much larger, so this may be a read error. The chain couples TRBV7-7 to TRBJ2-1, with D perhaps matching TRBD1 (5 bases). The CDR3 loop spans 14 amino acids. Germline V gene data show CDR1 as SSHAT and CDR2 as FNYEAQ (reference sequence). CDR3 protein: CVSSYDSSYNEQFF. As DNA, the CDR3 is TGTGTCAGCAGCTACGACAGCTCCTACAATGAGCAGTTCTTC. The entire variable domain, with the rest obtained from reference TRBV7-7 and TRBJ2-1, is as follows: GAGVSQSPRYKVTKRGQDVTLRCDPISSHATLYWYQQALGQGPEFLTYFNYEAQPDKSGLPSDRFSAERPEGSISTLTIQRTEQRDSAMYRCVSSYDSSYNEQFFGPGTRLTVL.

In its sample, this clonotype was seen once. V usage is TRBV28 and J usage is TRBJ2-7; D might be TRBD2 (5 bases). Germline loops: CDR1 MDHEN, CDR2 SYDVKM. V lost 6 bases, J lost 5 bases, and 17 bases lay in between. The CDR3 has 14 residues. The DNA of the CDR3 is TGTGCCAGCAGATTAGGAGCGGAACTTGACGAGCAGTACTTC. As protein: CASRLGAELDEQYF.

In its sample, this clonotype was seen a few times. A read error may produce the germline difference seen at one junction end. The chain combines TRBV7-8 with TRBJ2-1; no reliable D call. Germline V lookup: CDR1 SGHVS, CDR2 FQNEAQ. This CDR3 comprises 16 residues. Here the CDR3 DNA reads TGTGCCAGCAACTTAGCTTCGGGTAGCTCATTCGGTGAGCAGTTCTTC. The encoded protein is CASNLASGSSFGEQFF.

The chain combines TRBV20-1 with TRBJ2-1; D is undetermined. Germline CDR1 reads DFQATT; CDR2 reads SNEGSKA (reference sequence). Trimming pared 6 bases from V and 6 bases from J, leaving 24 bases between. The CDR3 length is 16 residues. The CDR3 region is CSALKRSGPTTNEQFF. In DNA, the CDR3 is TGCAGTGCCCTGAAACGGTCCGGACCAACCACCAATGAGCAGTTCTTC.